A selection of T cell receptor beta chains follows, all from one sample in a study of beta chain features in type 1 diabetes. TCRdb's table, derived via immunoSEQ multiplex PCR, lists solely in-frame clones and lacks some. The sample records 110,000 or so clones, under 40% being singletons. The sample comprised stem cell memory CD4+ T cells from blood. The receptors here all came from a young woman in good health. CDR3s include the opening cysteine and the closing phenylalanine or tryptophan. Each record gives: clone size, V gene, D gene, J gene, CDR3 DNA, CDR3 protein. A D gene is named only where the DNA matches it firmly. Clone size is shown for a subset of rows, as once, few, many or a class of expanded clone.

clone size: few
V gene: TRBV11-1
D gene: TRBD1
J gene: TRBJ1-1
CDR3 DNA: TGTGCCAGCAGCCCCTGGGACAGGGGAAGAGAAGCTTTCTTT
CDR3 protein: CASSPWDRGREAFF

clone size: few
V gene: TRBV4-1
D gene: NA
J gene: TRBJ1-1
CDR3 DNA: TGCGCCAGCAGCCAGGCCAGAGGACAGCAGAAAGCTTTCTTT
CDR3 protein: CASSQARGQQKAFF

clone size: NA
V gene: TRBV30
D gene: NA
J gene: TRBJ2-5
CDR3 DNA: TGTGCCTGGGGGGACATGGGCCATGGGACCCAGTACTTC
CDR3 protein: CAWGDMGHGTQYF

clone size: NA
V gene: TRBV10-3
D gene: TRBD1
J gene: TRBJ2-3
CDR3 DNA: TGTGCCATCAGGGGACAGGGCCCTTACACAGATACGCAGTATTTT
CDR3 protein: CAIRGQGPYTDTQYF

clone size: few
V gene: TRBV21-1
D gene: NA
J gene: TRBJ1-1
CDR3 DNA: TGTGCCAGCACTCCGGGGGAAGAGGGGGGGACTGAAGCTTTCTTT
CDR3 protein: CASTPGEEGGTEAFF

clone size: NA
V gene: TRBV9
D gene: NA
J gene: TRBJ1-6
CDR3 DNA: TGTGCCAGCAGCGTAGGGGACATGGTGACACCCCTCCACTTT
CDR3 protein: CASSVGDMVTPLHF

clone size: NA
V gene: TRBV7-8
D gene: TRBD2
J gene: TRBJ2-1
CDR3 DNA: TGTGCCAGCAGCCCACAGGGACTAGCGGGATACAATGAGCAGTTCTTC
CDR3 protein: CASSPQGLAGYNEQFF

clone size: few
V gene: TRBV9
D gene: TRBD2
J gene: TRBJ2-5
CDR3 DNA: TGTGCCAGCAGCATTGGACTAGGCCCCCAAGAGACCCAGTACTTC
CDR3 protein: CASSIGLGPQETQYF

clone size: NA
V gene: TRBV6-5
D gene: TRBD1
J gene: TRBJ1-5
CDR3 DNA: TGTGCCAGCTGGCCTGGACAGGGGTATCAGCCCCAGCATTTT
CDR3 protein: CASWPGQGYQPQHF

clone size: NA
V gene: TRBV6-6
D gene: TRBD2
J gene: TRBJ2-5
CDR3 DNA: TGTGCCAGCAGTCCTAGCGGGAGCGAGACCCAGTACTTC
CDR3 protein: CASSPSGSETQYF

clone size: few
V gene: TRBV29-1
D gene: NA
J gene: TRBJ2-1
CDR3 DNA: TGCAGCGCAGTCACTAGTTTTTCCTACAATGAGCAGTTCTTC
CDR3 protein: CSAVTSFSYNEQFF

clone size: NA
V gene: TRBV6-1
D gene: TRBD1
J gene: TRBJ2-5
CDR3 DNA: TGTGCCAGCAGTAGGACAGGGGCTCAAGAGACCCAGTACTTC
CDR3 protein: CASSRTGAQETQYF

clone size: NA
V gene: TRBV11-2
D gene: TRBD1
J gene: TRBJ1-2
CDR3 DNA: TGTGCCAGCAGCTTGGGACAGGGGGCGTTTGGCTACACCTTC
CDR3 protein: CASSLGQGAFGYTF

clone size: NA
V gene: TRBV2
D gene: NA
J gene: TRBJ1-2
CDR3 DNA: TGTGCCAGCAATGACGGGTGGGGCTCTAACTATGGCTACACCTTC
CDR3 protein: CASNDGWGSNYGYTF

clone size: NA
V gene: TRBV4-1
D gene: NA
J gene: TRBJ2-7
CDR3 DNA: TGCGCCAGCAGCCAAAGCCGGGCAGGGATATCCTACGAGCAGTACTTC
CDR3 protein: CASSQSRAGISYEQYF

clone size: NA
V gene: TRBV19
D gene: NA
J gene: TRBJ1-1
CDR3 DNA: TGTGCCAGTAGTATAGATCGTTGGCACCGTGAAGCTTTCTTT
CDR3 protein: CASSIDRWHREAFF

clone size: few
V gene: TRBV18
D gene: NA
J gene: TRBJ2-1
CDR3 DNA: TGTGCCAGCTCACCAGCTGAGGGTGAGCAGTTCTTC
CDR3 protein: CASSPAEGEQFF

clone size: NA
V gene: TRBV7-2
D gene: TRBD2
J gene: TRBJ2-1
CDR3 DNA: TGTGCCAGCAGCGAACTAATTAGCGGGAGGAAGTTCTTC
CDR3 protein: CASSELISGRKFF

clone size: few
V gene: TRBV7-9
D gene: TRBD2
J gene: TRBJ2-1
CDR3 DNA: TGTGCCAGCAGCAGGAGACTAGCGGGAGGGATCTATGAGCAGTTCTTC
CDR3 protein: CASSRRLAGGIYEQFF

clone size: few
V gene: TRBV11-2
D gene: NA
J gene: TRBJ2-3
CDR3 DNA: TGTGCCAGCAGCTTAGAAGCTAGCTTGCATACGCAGTATTTT
CDR3 protein: CASSLEASLHTQYF

clone size: NA
V gene: TRBV28
D gene: NA
J gene: TRBJ1-5
CDR3 DNA: TGTGCCAGCAGTTTATGGGGGGGGGAAAAGGGCAATCAGCCCCAGCATTTT
CDR3 protein: CASSLWGGEKGNQPQHF

clone size: NA
V gene: TRBV7-2
D gene: NA
J gene: TRBJ2-3
CDR3 DNA: TGTGCCAGCCGCCTCAGGGGTACGCAGTATTTT
CDR3 protein: CASRLRGTQYF

clone size: NA
V gene: TRBV2
D gene: TRBD1
J gene: TRBJ1-4
CDR3 DNA: TGTGCCAGCAGGTTCGCCGGGACAGGGGTGTTTTTT
CDR3 protein: CASRFAGTGVFF

clone size: NA
V gene: TRBV5-4
D gene: TRBD2
J gene: TRBJ2-1
CDR3 DNA: TGTGCCAGCAGCTTGGAAACCGGACTAGCGGGAGTCAGCGATGAGCAGTTCTTC
CDR3 protein: CASSLETGLAGVSDEQFF

clone size: few
V gene: TRBV5-1
D gene: NA
J gene: TRBJ2-1
CDR3 DNA: TGCGCCAGCAGCTCCGGAATCAGGGGAAGGTCTTACAATGAGCAGTTCTTC
CDR3 protein: CASSSGIRGRSYNEQFF

clone size: few
V gene: TRBV7-2
D gene: NA
J gene: TRBJ2-5
CDR3 DNA: TGTGCCAGCAGCTTTGGCGGAGAAGAGACCCAGTACTTC
CDR3 protein: CASSFGGEETQYF

clone size: NA
V gene: TRBV7-2
D gene: NA
J gene: TRBJ2-7
CDR3 DNA: TGTGCCAGCAGCTTAGGGCCCCCTTCCTACGAGCAGTACTTC
CDR3 protein: CASSLGPPSYEQYF

clone size: NA
V gene: TRBV10-1
D gene: NA
J gene: TRBJ1-5
CDR3 DNA: TGCGCCAGCAGTGAACAGGGAAATCAGCCCCAGCATTTT
CDR3 protein: CASSEQGNQPQHF

clone size: few
V gene: TRBV30
D gene: TRBD2
J gene: TRBJ2-1
CDR3 DNA: TGTGCCTGGAGTGTAGGAGGGAGGGTCCATGAGCAGTTCTTC
CDR3 protein: CAWSVGGRVHEQFF

clone size: few
V gene: TRBV7-2
D gene: TRBD2
J gene: TRBJ2-3
CDR3 DNA: TGTGCCAGCAGCTTAGCGAGGACTAGCGGGGGGTATTTT
CDR3 protein: CASSLARTSGGYF

clone size: NA
V gene: TRBV27
D gene: TRBD1
J gene: TRBJ1-1
CDR3 DNA: TGTGCCAGCAGTTTAGTGTCAGGGGGAGATCCAGCTTTCTTT
CDR3 protein: CASSLVSGGDPAFF

clone size: NA
V gene: TRBV7-3
D gene: TRBD2
J gene: TRBJ2-1
CDR3 DNA: TGTGCCAGCAGCGGTAGCGGGAGGATTAATGAGCAGTTCTTC
CDR3 protein: CASSGSGRINEQFF

clone size: few
V gene: TRBV27
D gene: NA
J gene: TRBJ2-7
CDR3 DNA: TGTGCCACCGGCCCGGGAGTTTCCAACGAGCAGTACTTC
CDR3 protein: CATGPGVSNEQYF

clone size: NA
V gene: TRBV27
D gene: NA
J gene: TRBJ1-2
CDR3 DNA: TGTGCCAGCAGTCTAGGGGGGGGCTGGGACTATGGCTACACCTTC
CDR3 protein: CASSLGGGWDYGYTF

clone size: few
V gene: TRBV7-9
D gene: NA
J gene: TRBJ1-2
CDR3 DNA: TGTGCCAGCAGAACGGGCGGGCTCTATGGCTACACCTTC
CDR3 protein: CASRTGGLYGYTF

clone size: NA
V gene: TRBV5-6
D gene: NA
J gene: TRBJ2-1
CDR3 DNA: TGTGCCAGCAGCTTGGGATTCGGGAGAAATAGCAATGAGCAGTTCTTC
CDR3 protein: CASSLGFGRNSNEQFF

clone size: few
V gene: TRBV6-1
D gene: TRBD2
J gene: TRBJ2-7
CDR3 DNA: TGTGCCAGCAGATCTAGGACTAGCGGTCGAAGCGAGCAGTACTTC
CDR3 protein: CASRSRTSGRSEQYF

clone size: few
V gene: TRBV11-2
D gene: NA
J gene: TRBJ2-3
CDR3 DNA: TGTGCCAGCAGCACAACAGGGAGCACAGATACGCAGTATTTT
CDR3 protein: CASSTTGSTDTQYF

clone size: few
V gene: TRBV28
D gene: NA
J gene: TRBJ1-2
CDR3 DNA: TGTGCCAGCAGCGACATTAGGACAATACGAGATGGCTACACCTTC
CDR3 protein: CASSDIRTIRDGYTF

clone size: NA
V gene: TRBV7-6
D gene: NA
J gene: TRBJ1-1
CDR3 DNA: TGTGCCAGCAGCTTGCTCCAACAGGGCACTGAAGCTTTCTTT
CDR3 protein: CASSLLQQGTEAFF

clone size: NA
V gene: TRBV7-2
D gene: TRBD1
J gene: TRBJ1-1
CDR3 DNA: TGTGCCAGCACCGTACAGGGGGCGGGCACTGAAGCTTTCTTT
CDR3 protein: CASTVQGAGTEAFF

clone size: NA
V gene: TRBV7-2
D gene: NA
J gene: TRBJ2-5
CDR3 DNA: TGTGCCAGCAGCCGTGGCCTCATCCAGGGGGAGACCCAGTACTTC
CDR3 protein: CASSRGLIQGETQYF

clone size: NA
V gene: TRBV15
D gene: NA
J gene: TRBJ1-5
CDR3 DNA: TGTGCCACCAGCAGAGATTCAGGGCCTAGTCAGCCCCAGCATTTT
CDR3 protein: CATSRDSGPSQPQHF

clone size: NA
V gene: TRBV28
D gene: TRBD2
J gene: TRBJ2-1
CDR3 DNA: TGTGCCAGCGTAACTAGCGGGAAATACAATGAGCAGTTCTTC
CDR3 protein: CASVTSGKYNEQFF

clone size: NA
V gene: TRBV5-5
D gene: NA
J gene: TRBJ1-2
CDR3 DNA: TGTGCCAGCAGCTTGAGATATTCCCCAGATGACACCTTC
CDR3 protein: CASSLRYSPDDTF

clone size: few
V gene: TRBV28
D gene: NA
J gene: TRBJ1-2
CDR3 DNA: TGTGCCAGCAGTTTGCAGGGGTTCTATGGCTACACCTTC
CDR3 protein: CASSLQGFYGYTF

clone size: NA
V gene: TRBV19
D gene: NA
J gene: TRBJ1-5
CDR3 DNA: TGTGCCAGTAGTAGACAGTTTAGCAATCAGCCCCAGCATTTT
CDR3 protein: CASSRQFSNQPQHF

clone size: few
V gene: TRBV5-1
D gene: TRBD1
J gene: TRBJ1-3
CDR3 DNA: TGCGCCAGCAGCTTGTCCGGACAGGGGTATGGAAACACCATATATTTT
CDR3 protein: CASSLSGQGYGNTIYF

clone size: NA
V gene: TRBV2
D gene: NA
J gene: TRBJ2-4
CDR3 DNA: TGTGCCAGCAGTGACTGGGGGGTTCAGTACTTC
CDR3 protein: CASSDWGVQYF

clone size: NA
V gene: TRBV7-8
D gene: TRBD1
J gene: TRBJ2-7
CDR3 DNA: TGTGCCAGCAGACCACAGACAGGGCTCGCCTACGAGCAGTACTTC
CDR3 protein: CASRPQTGLAYEQYF

clone size: few
V gene: TRBV4-2
D gene: TRBD1
J gene: TRBJ2-5
CDR3 DNA: TGTGCCAGCAGCCAAGATCTTGGACAGGGTATGGGACAAGAGACCCAGTACTTC
CDR3 protein: CASSQDLGQGMGQETQYF

clone size: NA
V gene: TRBV6-5
D gene: NA
J gene: TRBJ1-4
CDR3 DNA: TGTGCCAGCAGTAGGGGGGGCGTAAAACTGTTTTTT
CDR3 protein: CASSRGGVKLFF

clone size: NA
V gene: TRBV5-1
D gene: TRBD1
J gene: TRBJ2-7
CDR3 DNA: TGCGCCAGCAGCAAGGGACAGGGTGAAAGAGGCGAGCAGTACTTC
CDR3 protein: CASSKGQGERGEQYF

clone size: few
V gene: TRBV29-1
D gene: NA
J gene: TRBJ2-5
CDR3 DNA: TGCAGCGTTGCCGACTTATCTCGGGAGACCCAGTACTTC
CDR3 protein: CSVADLSRETQYF

clone size: NA
V gene: TRBV28
D gene: TRBD1
J gene: TRBJ2-7
CDR3 DNA: TGTGCCAGCAGTTCACAGGGGCCTAAGATCTACGAGCAGTACTTC
CDR3 protein: CASSSQGPKIYEQYF

clone size: NA
V gene: TRBV12-5
D gene: TRBD2
J gene: TRBJ2-1
CDR3 DNA: TGTGCTAGTGGGGGTAGCGGGAGGAATTATGAGCAGTTCTTC
CDR3 protein: CASGGSGRNYEQFF

clone size: NA
V gene: TRBV30
D gene: NA
J gene: TRBJ1-1
CDR3 DNA: TGTGCCTGGAGTTTCTGGACTGGGAACACTGAAGCTTTCTTT
CDR3 protein: CAWSFWTGNTEAFF

clone size: NA
V gene: TRBV19
D gene: TRBD2
J gene: TRBJ2-7
CDR3 DNA: TGTGCCAGTAGTTTCCGAAGCGGGAGCCCCTACGAGCAGTACTTC
CDR3 protein: CASSFRSGSPYEQYF

clone size: NA
V gene: TRBV27
D gene: NA
J gene: TRBJ2-1
CDR3 DNA: TGTGCCAGCAGGCCGGGACTTCTTTACAATGAGCAGTTCTTC
CDR3 protein: CASRPGLLYNEQFF

clone size: NA
V gene: TRBV19
D gene: TRBD1
J gene: TRBJ2-2
CDR3 DNA: TGTGCCAGTAGTATAAGACTGACAGGGCAGACCACCGGGGAGCTGTTTTTT
CDR3 protein: CASSIRLTGQTTGELFF